One and the same sample provided the 15 T cell receptor beta chains below, sequenced in a study of tissue T cells after allogeneic stem cell transplantation. Sequencing was performed with immunoSEQ multiplex PCR; in TCRdb, only in-frame clones are kept and a portion is missing. The sample has more than 1,500 clones; around 50% are singletons. As to time point: mouse harvest day 14 after allogeneic transplant. The graft held 10^6 splenic CD5+ T cells and 10^7 T-cell-depleted bone marrow cells. The sample consisted of gut tissue. These receptor sequences come from a female BALB/c mouse given C57BL/6 T cells with graft-versus-host disease after an allogeneic hematopoietic cell transplant.

This clone was observed a handful of times. Genes and germline are mouse. The read falls 1 residue short of the CDR3 end, and the missing part is taken from the germline J gene. V usage is TRBV4 and J usage is TRBJ2-7, with TRBD1 matching 8 bases. Per the germline V gene, CDR1 is LGHDT and CDR2 is YNNKQL (reference sequence). The CDR3 is 13 residues long. The ends lost 8 bases at V and 0 bases at J; junction bases unmatched: 3. Partial CDR3 DNA: TGTGCCAGCGTCGACAGGGGCTCCTATGAACAGTAC. Translating gives CASVDRGSYEQY. The whole CDR3 region reads CASVDRGSYEQYF.

This clone showed up just a few times. The genes and germline here are from mouse. The read ends 1 residue before the CDR3 terminus; that terminus is restored from the germline J gene. The rearrangement joins TRBV12-1 to TRBJ2-4; no clear D gene. Per the germline V gene, CDR1 is SGHSN and CDR2 is HYEKVE. V was clipped by 2 bases and J by 2 bases, with 7 bases between them. The length of the CDR3 is 13 residues. CDR3 protein: CASSRQNQNTLYF. Partial CDR3 DNA: TGTGCCAGCTCTCGACAAAATCAAAACACCTTGTAC.

On this clone itself: Gene and germline names: mouse. Sequencing ends 1 residue short of the CDR3 end; the germline J gene provides the rest. The chain couples TRBV12-1 to TRBJ2-4; D possibly uses TRBD1 or TRBD2 (6 bases each). V was shortened by 0 bases and J by 7 bases, with 10 bases between the two germline ends. The CDR3 length is 13 residues. Germline V gene data show CDR1 as SGHSN and CDR2 as HYEKVE. Incomplete CDR3 DNA: TGTGCCAGCTCTCTCCGGGGGCTGGACACCTTGTAC. Encoded protein: CASSLRGLDTLY. The whole CDR3 protein is CASSLRGLDTLYF.

This clone appeared a few times. These gene names are mouse names. Sequencing ends 1 residue short of the CDR3 end; the germline J gene provides the rest. The V gene is TRBV5, the J gene TRBJ2-3; D is unresolved. Trimming pared 0 bases from V and 1 base from J, leaving 8 bases between. In germline, CDR1 is LGHNA, CDR2 YNLKQL (reference sequence). CDR3 length: 15 amino acids. The CDR3 bases that were read are TGTGCCAGCAGCCAAGAAAGTGGGCGTGCAGAAACGCTGTAT. It translates to CASSQESGRAETLY. The whole CDR3 region reads CASSQESGRAETLYF.

This clone was counted only a few times. The genes and germline here are from mouse. The read finishes 1 residue shy of the CDR3 end, and the germline J gene is used to complete it. V and J are TRBV20 and TRBJ2-7; the D gene could be TRBD1 or TRBD2 (5 bases each). V shed 3 bases and J shed 4 bases, with 13 bases lying between them. CDR3 length equals 13 residues. Germline CDR1 is GFQATS and CDR2 is STVNSAI. Partial CDR3 DNA: TGTGGTGCTAGCCGGGGGAAAATGTATGAACAGTAC. Its protein product is CGASRGKMYEQY. In full, the CDR3 reads CGASRGKMYEQYF. The complete variable domain, with remaining parts taken from reference TRBV20 and TRBJ2-7, reads GALVYQYPRRTICKSGTSMRMECQAVGFQATSVAWYRQSPQKTFELIALSTVNSAIKYEQNFTQEKFPISHPNLSFSSMTVLNAYLEDRGLYLCGASRGKMYEQYFGPGTRLTVL.

As concerns this clone: Genes and germline come from the mouse. The CDR3 is cut off 1 residue early in the read; its end comes from the germline J gene. The chain links TRBV23 to TRBJ2-5; TRBD1 was called by the table and not checked on the DNA. The germline V gene encodes CDR1 KGHTA and CDR2 FQNQQP. This CDR3 has 13 residues. CDR3 in amino acids: CSSSRDSQDTQYF. The sequenced CDR3 bases are TGCTCCAGCAGTCGGGACAGCCAAGACACCCAGTAC.

Of note for this clone: The germline and genes are mouse ones. The read stops 1 residue short of the end of the CDR3; the missing end is completed from the germline J gene. The chain recombines TRBV2 with TRBJ1-1; TRBD1 matches 7 bases. The germline gives CDR1 LGHNA, CDR2 YSYQKL. The V and J ends lost 2 bases and 1 base, in that order; junction bases with no gene match: 1. The CDR3 is 14 residues long. The part of the CDR3 DNA that was read is TGTGCCAGCAGCCAACAGGGGGGGAACACAGAAGTCTTC. Its protein product is CASSQQGGNTEVF. The CDR3, in full, reads CASSQQGGNTEVFF.

With respect to this clone: Gene names follow the mouse nomenclature. The CDR3 is cut off 1 residue early in the read; its end comes from the germline J gene. This sequence joins TRBV19 and TRBJ2-5; 10 bases align to TRBD2. J gave up 5 bases and V 2 bases, and 5 bases lay outside the gene matches. This CDR3 is built from 15 residues. Germline CDR1 and CDR2: FNHDT and SITEND (reference sequence). The CDR3 is CASSILGGRGDTQYF. The DNA read from the CDR3 is TGTGCCAGCAGTATTCTGGGGGGGCGGGGAGACACCCAGTAC.

Details on this clone: Genes and germline are mouse. The CDR3 end is not reached by the read, which stops 1 residue before it; the germline J gene fills it in. The chain employs TRBV31 and TRBJ1-2; a possible D gene is TRBD1 (6 bases). Germline V CDR1 and CDR2: GKSSPN, SITVG. The length of the CDR3 is 14 residues. V lost 0 bases to trimming and J lost 1 base, with 9 bases between them. CDR3 sequence: CAWSLGTINSDYTF. The sequenced part of the CDR3 DNA is TGTGCCTGGAGTCTCGGGACAATAAACTCCGACTACACC. The variable domain in full, with the rest retrieved from reference TRBV31 and TRBJ1-2, is AQTIHQWPVAEIKAVGSPLSLGCTIKGKSSPNLYWYWQATGGTLQQLFYSITVGQVESVVQLNLSASRPKDDQFILSTEKLLLSHSGFYLCAWSLGTINSDYTFGSGTRLLVI.

With regard to this clone: The listed genes are named as in mouse. The DNA ends 1 residue before the CDR3 does, and the rest of the CDR3 is filled in from the germline J gene. The chain combines TRBV16 with TRBJ1-4; D is undetermined. The CDR3 is 14 amino acids. Trimming removed 1 base from V and 0 bases from J, with 3 bases in between. Per germline, CDR1 SGHSA and CDR2 FRNQAP. CDR3 DNA (partial): TGTGCAAGCAGCTTAGGGGTTTCCAACGAAAGATTATTT. Its translation is CASSLGVSNERLF. The whole CDR3 sequence is CASSLGVSNERLFF.

With respect to this clone: Gene and germline names: mouse. The sequenced fragment ends 1 residue before the CDR3 boundary, so the rest is inferred from the germline J gene. The J gene is TRBJ2-5, the V gene TRBV19; D assignment may be TRBD1 or TRBD2 (5 bases each). CDR3 size: 13 residues. Germline values: CDR1 FNHDT, CDR2 SITEND (reference sequence). Trimming pared 2 bases from V and 1 base from J, leaving 5 bases between. CDR3 loop: CASSMGDQDTQYF. The CDR3 DNA, read in part, is TGTGCCAGCAGTATGGGGGACCAAGACACCCAGTAC.

By sample share, this clone is large. Here the gene names and germline are mouse. The read ends 1 residue before the CDR3 terminus; that terminus is restored from the germline J gene. V usage is TRBV23 and J usage is TRBJ2-1; no check of the table's D call, TRBD2, against the DNA was made. This CDR3 has 14 residues. Germline V gene lookup returns CDR1 KGHTA and CDR2 FQNQQP. CDR3 DNA, as far as it was read: TGCTCCAGCAGGCGTACTGGGGGGGAGGCTGAGCAGTTC. This gives the protein CSSRRTGGEAEQF. The entire CDR3 protein is CSSRRTGGEAEQFF.

On this clone itself: Genes and germline come from the mouse. The CDR3 goes on 1 residue after the read ends, and that part is filled in from the germline J gene. The V and J genes are TRBV13-1 and TRBJ1-5; D might be TRBD1 (5 bases). The CDR3 length is 14 residues. V lost 4 bases and J lost 3, with 11 bases in between. Germline CDR1 NSHNY, CDR2 SYGAGN. The CDR3 spells CASSPGIPNQAPLF. The sequenced part of the CDR3 DNA is TGTGCCAGCAGTCCAGGGATCCCCAACCAGGCTCCGCTT.

Remarks on this clone: Mouse gene names and germline throughout. The sequence runs out 1 residue before the end of the CDR3; the remainder is reconstructed from the germline J gene. The chain carries TRBV26 and TRBJ1-4; no reliable D call. The V and J ends lost 6 bases and 0 bases respectively, with 8 bases between them. This CDR3 is built from 14 residues. Germline CDR1 reads KGHPV; CDR2 reads FQNQEV (reference sequence). CDR3: CASSPGISNERLFF. The sequenced part of the CDR3 DNA is TGTGCCAGCAGCCCCGGGATTTCCAACGAAAGATTATTT.

As concerns this clone: Mouse gene names apply. The read ends 1 residue shy of where the CDR3 ends; the end is completed using the germline J gene. This chain joins TRBV26 and TRBJ1-3; 7 nucleotides match TRBD1. The CDR3 totals 14 residues. J was trimmed by 3 bases and V by 1 base; bases with no gene match: 0. Germline assignment: CDR1 KGHPV and CDR2 FQNQEV (reference sequence). The covered CDR3 bases are TGTGCCAGCAGTCTGTACAGGGGTGGAAATACGCTCTAT. Its translation: CASSLYRGGNTLY. The CDR3 as a whole reads CASSLYRGGNTLYF.